Each of the 13 T cell receptor beta chains below was sequenced from the same sample in a study of cytomegalovirus exposure and HLA in healthy donors. Sequenced by immunoSEQ multiplex PCR; TCRdb stores in-frame clones only, minus some. The sample records around 400,000 clones, 86% being singletons. Sequencing input: PBMCs. All receptors come from a woman aged 18-30 years in good health and CMV-seronegative.

J is TRBJ2-1 and V is TRBV14, with TRBD2 identical over 9 bases. Germline CDR1 reads SGHDN; CDR2 reads FVKESK. The J segment lost 5 bases and the V segment lost 3 bases, leaving 5 bases of the junction unmatched. This CDR3 is built from 15 residues. In DNA form, the CDR3 reads TGTGCCAGCAGCCAGAGGCTAGCGGGGAACAATGAGCAGTTCTTC. Translation: CASSQRLAGNNEQFF.

This clone was recorded once. The chain couples TRBV19 to TRBJ2-7; 7 bases match TRBD1. From germline, CDR1 is LNHDA and CDR2 SQIVND (reference sequence). Germline trimming cut 3 bases from V and 0 bases from J; bases unmatched to any gene: 5. The CDR3 length is 15 residues. For the CDR3, the DNA is TGTGCCAGTAGTATGCGGACAGGTCTCTCCTACGAGCAGTACTTC. This sequence encodes CASSMRTGLSYEQYF.

This clone showed up just a few times. This chain connects TRBV5-1 to TRBJ2-1, with a weak D call TRBD2 (5 bases). The CDR3 has 13 residues. Trimming cost V 0 bases and J 4 bases, with 5 bases left between them. Per the germline V gene, CDR1 is SGHRS and CDR2 is YFSETQ. The CDR3 spells CASSLGGYNEQFF. CDR3 coding DNA: TGCGCCAGCAGCTTGGGAGGGTACAATGAGCAGTTCTTC.

This clone was seen just once. The chain uses TRBV18 and TRBJ2-3, with D possibly matching TRBD1 (6 bases). The length of the CDR3 is 16 residues. V was pared by 8 bases and J by 2 bases, with 20 bases between. The germline V gene has CDR1 KGHSH and CDR2 LQKENI. The CDR3 DNA sequence: TGTGCCAGCCCCCACCGGGGACAAATTTCCACAGATACGCAGTATTTT. The encoded protein is CASPHRGQISTDTQYF.

The V gene is TRBV28, the J gene TRBJ1-2; 8 positions match TRBD1. V was pared by 6 bases and J by 5 bases, with 8 bases of the junction left unmatched. The CDR3 has 14 amino acids. The germline V gene has CDR1 MDHEN and CDR2 SYDVKM. CDR3 in amino acids: CASSPQGAHYGYTF. The CDR3 DNA follows: TGTGCCAGCAGCCCCCAGGGGGCGCATTATGGCTACACCTTC.

The V call is TRBV6-5, the J call TRBJ1-1, with 8 bases fitting TRBD1. V lost 7 bases to trimming and J lost 0 bases; unmatched junction nucleotides: 4. The germline V gene has CDR1 MNHEY and CDR2 SVGAGI. This CDR3 has 14 residues. CDR3 in amino acids: CASKMDRVNTEAFF. The CDR3 DNA reads TGTGCCAGCAAAATGGACAGGGTGAACACTGAAGCTTTCTTT.

This clone came up once. J is TRBJ2-1 and V is TRBV5-4; tentative D call: TRBD2 (6 bases). Germline CDR1 and CDR2: SGHNT and YYREEE (reference sequence). The CDR3 runs to 16 residues. V lost 0 bases to trimming and J lost 6 bases, with 16 bases between them. The CDR3 nucleotides read TGTGCCAGCAGCTTGGGGAATGCGGGGTACAGCAATGAGCAGTTCTTC. Amino acid sequence: CASSLGNAGYSNEQFF.

This chain connects TRBV5-1 to TRBJ1-3, with D uncertain. The CDR3 is 14 residues long. V was pared by 4 bases and J by 0 bases, with 8 bases between. Germline CDR1 reads SGHRS; CDR2 reads YFSETQ. CDR3 DNA sequence: TGCGCCAGCAGCGCCGAGTACTCTGGAAACACCATATATTTT. This encodes CASSAEYSGNTIYF.

The rearrangement joins TRBV6-1 to TRBJ2-1; TRBD1 matches at 8 bases. Germline assignment: CDR1 MNHNS and CDR2 SASEGT. The CDR3 has 15 residues. The V and J ends lost 10 bases and 1 base, in that order; junction bases with no gene match: 9. CDR3 in DNA: TGTGCCACCATCCTGGACAGGGTTTCCTACAATGAGCAGTTCTTC. Protein product: CATILDRVSYNEQFF.

The chain carries TRBV5-1 and TRBJ2-1, with D possibly matching TRBD2 (6 bases). CDR1 is SGHRS and CDR2 is YFSETQ in the germline V gene. The CDR3 spans 15 residues. The V end was cut by 4 bases, the J end by 7 bases, with 18 bases between. In DNA form, the CDR3 reads TGCGCCAGCAGCCGGGACTCCCCGGGAGTGAATGAGCAGTTCTTC. The encoded protein is CASSRDSPGVNEQFF.

This chain links TRBV27 with TRBJ1-2, with 7 bases identical to TRBD1. The length of the CDR3 is 14 residues. V was pared by 5 bases and J by 3 bases, with 6 bases of the junction left unmatched. The V gene's germline CDR1 is MNHEY and CDR2 SMNVEV (reference sequence). The CDR3 region is CASSQNRGDYGYTF. CDR3 nucleotide sequence: TGTGCCAGCAGTCAAAACAGGGGAGACTATGGCTACACCTTC.

The rearrangement uses TRBV5-6 and TRBJ1-1; D is ambiguous. CDR3 length: 13 residues. Germline V gene data show CDR1 as SGHDT and CDR2 as YYEEEE. V gave up 1 base and J gave up 0 bases, with 4 bases separating them. The CDR3 loop is CASSLTLNTEAFF. The CDR3 DNA reads as TGTGCCAGCAGCTTGACTTTGAACACTGAAGCTTTCTTT.

The rearrangement joins TRBV7-8 to TRBJ2-7, with 7 bases lining up with TRBD1. V shed 1 base and J 6 bases; nucleotides not matched to a gene: 9. The CDR3 sequence is 15 residues long. Germline V gene data show CDR1 as SGHVS and CDR2 as FQNEAQ. The CDR3 loop reads CASSLGRTYRGEQYF. The CDR3 DNA reads TGTGCCAGCAGCTTAGGGAGGACTTACAGGGGCGAGCAGTACTTC.